This T cell receptor (beta chain) comes out of a study of blood T cell repertoires in COVID-19. Study at large: The samples span acute and convalescent COVID-19 from the United States, Italy and Spain.

Profiling relied on immunoSEQ multiplex PCR, and the TCRdb table lists in-frame clones only, not all of them. The table includes more than 300,000 clones, 88% detected once. Study members were between roughly 18 and 89 years old and lived in around 24 US regions. Participants' own reports of clinical history determined their cohort assignment. V lost 8 bases, J lost 3 bases, and 18 bases lay in between. This CDR3 has 14 residues. CDR1 is SGDLS and CDR2 is YYNGEE in the germline V gene. This clonotype originated in a woman aged 18 to 35 who had recovered from COVID-19. The sample taken for sequencing was PBMCs or T cells enriched from blood (not recorded which). The chain is built from TRBV9 and TRBJ2-7; maybe TRBD1 (6 bases). The CDR3 DNA sequence: TGTGCCAGTTCTCCCCCGGGACACCTCTACGAGCAGTACTTC. It translates to CASSPPGHLYEQYF.